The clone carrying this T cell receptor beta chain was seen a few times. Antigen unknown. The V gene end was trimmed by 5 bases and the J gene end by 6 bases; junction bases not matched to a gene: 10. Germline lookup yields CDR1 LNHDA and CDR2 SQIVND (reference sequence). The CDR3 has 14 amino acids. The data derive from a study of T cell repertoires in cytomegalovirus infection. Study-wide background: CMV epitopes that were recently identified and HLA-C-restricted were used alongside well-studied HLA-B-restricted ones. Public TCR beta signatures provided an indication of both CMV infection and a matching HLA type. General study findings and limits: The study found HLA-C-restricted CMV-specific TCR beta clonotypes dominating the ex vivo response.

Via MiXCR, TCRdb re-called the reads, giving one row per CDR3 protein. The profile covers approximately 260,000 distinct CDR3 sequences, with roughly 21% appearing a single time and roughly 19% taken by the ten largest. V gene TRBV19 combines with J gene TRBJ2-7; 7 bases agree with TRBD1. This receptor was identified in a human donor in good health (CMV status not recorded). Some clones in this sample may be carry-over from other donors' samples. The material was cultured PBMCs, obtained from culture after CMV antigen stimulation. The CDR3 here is CASSPRQGPSEQYF. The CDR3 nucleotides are TGTGCCAGTAGTCCTCGACAGGGCCCCAGCGAGCAGTACTTC.